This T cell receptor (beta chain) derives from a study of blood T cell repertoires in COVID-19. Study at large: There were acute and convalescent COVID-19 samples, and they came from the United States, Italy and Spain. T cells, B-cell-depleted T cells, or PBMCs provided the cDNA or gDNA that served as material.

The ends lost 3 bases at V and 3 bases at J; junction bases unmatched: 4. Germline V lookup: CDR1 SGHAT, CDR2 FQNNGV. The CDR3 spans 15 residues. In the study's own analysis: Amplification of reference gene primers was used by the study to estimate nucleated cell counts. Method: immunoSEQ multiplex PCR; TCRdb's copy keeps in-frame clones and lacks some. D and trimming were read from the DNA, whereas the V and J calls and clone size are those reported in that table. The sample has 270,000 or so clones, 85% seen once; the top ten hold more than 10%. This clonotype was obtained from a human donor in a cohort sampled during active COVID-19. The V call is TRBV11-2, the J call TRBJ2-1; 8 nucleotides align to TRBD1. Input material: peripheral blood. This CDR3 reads CASSFDRGGYNEQFF. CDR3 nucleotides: TGTGCCAGCAGCTTTGACAGGGGAGGCTACAATGAGCAGTTCTTC.